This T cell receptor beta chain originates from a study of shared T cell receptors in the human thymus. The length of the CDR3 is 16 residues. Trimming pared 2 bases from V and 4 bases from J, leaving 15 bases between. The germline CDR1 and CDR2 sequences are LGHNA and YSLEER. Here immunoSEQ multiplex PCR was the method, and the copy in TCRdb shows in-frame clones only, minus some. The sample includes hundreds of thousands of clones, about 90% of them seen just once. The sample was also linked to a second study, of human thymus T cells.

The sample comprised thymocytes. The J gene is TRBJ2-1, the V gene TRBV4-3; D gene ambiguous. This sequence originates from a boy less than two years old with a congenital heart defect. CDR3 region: CASSQSFFEVYNEQFF. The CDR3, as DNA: TGCGCCAGCAGCCAAAGCTTTTTTGAGGTGTACAATGAGCAGTTCTTC.